One and the same sample provided the 16 T cell receptor beta chains below, sequenced in a study of T-cell memory formation after mild COVID-19. TCRdb processed the 5' RACE reads anew with MiXCR; each CDR3 protein has one entry. The sample consists of roughly 510,000 distinct CDR3 sequences, roughly 17% of them appearing once. The sequencing input was PBMCs or a T cell subset sorted from them (not recorded which). The receptors were gathered from an adult woman who had mild COVID-19 (a few samples of this study predate the infection). Cell type and time point are not known.

The sample holds a few counts of this clonotype. The genes are TRBV4-1 and TRBJ2-1; 8 positions match TRBD2. The CDR3 extends over 17 amino acids. Germline lookup yields CDR1 MGHRA and CDR2 YSYEKL. The V gene end was trimmed by 0 bases and the J gene end by 4 bases; junction bases not matched to a gene: 8. The CDR3 sequence: CASSQELFRGGYNEQFF. The CDR3 DNA follows: TGCGCCAGCAGCCAAGAGTTGTTCCGGGGGGGATACAATGAGCAGTTCTTC.

This clonotype was recorded a few times. This chain joins TRBV24-1 and TRBJ1-1; unclear D gene. Trimming removed 4 bases at V and 2 bases at J, with 4 bases between. CDR1 is KGHDR, CDR2 SFDVKD, per germline. CDR3 length: 12 amino acids. CDR3 DNA: TGTGCCACCAGTGAAAGTAACACTGAAGCTTTCTTT. Its protein product is CATSESNTEAFF.

This chain connects TRBV7-2 to TRBJ2-3, with a weak D call TRBD2 (6 bases). V was pared by 3 bases and J by 0 bases, with 10 bases between. CDR3 length: 15 residues. Germline CDR1 SGHTA, CDR2 FQGNSA. The CDR3 loop reads CASSFSGLSTDTQYF. For the CDR3, the DNA is TGTGCCAGCAGCTTTAGCGGCCTTAGCACAGATACGCAGTATTTT.

This chain connects TRBV21-1 to TRBJ1-2; the table calls TRBD1, which could not be checked here. TRBV21-1 counts as a pseudogene. The CDR3 runs 19 residues. CDR3 nucleotides: TGTGCCAGCAGCAAAGACCCCCGACCCTCGACAGGGATCAACTATGGCTACACCTTC. As protein: CASSKDPRPSTGINYGYTF.

The CDR3 DNA follows: TGTGCCAGCAGTTTTGAAGGGGAAACCAATCAGCCCCAGCATTTT. Translating gives CASSFEGETNQPQHF. V is TRBV27 and J is TRBJ1-5, with D possibly TRBD1 on 5 matching bases. Trimming stripped 3 bases from V and 3 bases from J, with 12 bases between. Germline loops: CDR1 MNHEY, CDR2 SMNVEV (reference sequence). The CDR3 has 15 residues.

This chain uses TRBV3-1 with TRBJ1-1; 9 positions match TRBD1. The junction had 10 bases not matched to a gene; V was cut back by 10 bases and J by 1 base. CDR1 and CDR2 from the germline V gene are LGHDT and YNNKEL (reference sequence). The CDR3 extends over 15 amino acids. The CDR3 is CATTTGTGRNTEAFF. CDR3 DNA sequence: TGTGCCACCACCACCGGGACAGGGAGGAACACTGAAGCTTTCTTT. Full variable domain (outside the CDR3, taken from reference TRBV3-1 and TRBJ1-1): DTAVSQTPKYLVTQMGNDKSIKCEQNLGHDTMYWYKQDSKKFLKIMFSYNNKELIINETVPNRFSPKSPDKAHLNLHINSLELGDSAVYFCATTTGTGRNTEAFFGQGTRLTVV.

The chain joins TRBV14 to TRBJ1-3; D call uncertain. V dropped 5 bases and J dropped 0 bases, with 17 bases sitting between them. There are 17 residues in the CDR3. Germline V gene data show CDR1 as SGHDN and CDR2 as FVKESK. CDR3: CASSFGGGYHSGNTIYF. CDR3 DNA sequence: TGTGCCAGCAGCTTCGGCGGAGGCTACCACTCTGGAAACACCATATATTTT.

This clonotype turned up a few times. V is TRBV4-3 and J is TRBJ2-1; the D gene is possibly TRBD1 (5 bases). V lost 1 base and J 3 bases, leaving 13 bases between the germline ends. The CDR3 is 16 amino acids. CDR1 LGHNA and CDR2 YSLEER come from the germline V gene. CDR3 amino acids: CASSQGDRPSYNEQFF. Here the CDR3 DNA reads TGCGCCAGCAGCCAAGGAGACAGACCCAGCTACAATGAGCAGTTCTTC.

In this sample, this clonotype turned up a few times. The chain couples TRBV12-3 or TRBV12-4 to TRBJ1-1; D gene ambiguous. The CDR3 consists of 13 residues. Deletions cut 7 bases from V and 0 bases from J, with 9 bases between. CDR3 residues: CASNSPMNTEAFF. As DNA, the CDR3 is TGTGCCAGCAACAGCCCTATGAACACTGAAGCTTTCTTT.

This rearrangement joins TRBV3-1 to TRBJ1-2, with D perhaps TRBD1 (6 bases). The CDR3 totals 15 residues. Trimming pared 4 bases from V and 7 bases from J, leaving 19 bases between. CDR1 and CDR2 (germline): LGHDT, YNNKEL (reference sequence). In DNA, the CDR3 is TGTGCCAGCAGCCTCCTACAGGGTCTACGGGGTGGCTACACCTTC. This encodes CASSLLQGLRGGYTF.

There are a few counts of this clonotype. The chain couples TRBV7-8 to TRBJ2-1, with D maybe TRBD2 (5 bases). CDR1 is SGHVS, CDR2 FQNEAQ, per germline. CDR3 size: 13 residues. The V end lost 3 bases, the J end lost 4 bases, and 7 bases lay between the germline ends. The CDR3: CASSFRGYNEQFF. The CDR3 DNA reads TGTGCCAGCAGCTTTAGAGGGTACAATGAGCAGTTCTTC.

The chain uses TRBV2 and TRBJ2-1, with TRBD1 matching 9 bases. The CDR3 covers 14 residues. CDR1 and CDR2 from the germline V gene are SNHLY and FYNNEI. V lost 8 bases, J lost 6 bases, and 8 bases stayed unmatched. The CDR3 protein is CASGRDRAPNEQFF. The DNA of the CDR3 is TGTGCCAGCGGACGGGACAGGGCCCCCAATGAGCAGTTCTTC.

This clonotype has only a few counts. V is TRBV23-1 and J is TRBJ2-1, with TRBD1 as a possible D gene (5 bases). Being an ORF, TRBV23-1 has a function that is uncertain. The CDR3 loop spans 16 amino acids. V was pared by 7 bases and J by 7 bases, with 23 bases between. CDR3 in DNA: TGCGCCAGCAATCCGGTTGGCAAATGGGGCCCTAATGAGCAGTTCTTC. Protein product: CASNPVGKWGPNEQFF.

This chain joins TRBV7-2 and TRBJ1-1, with unresolved D. The ends were cut back, 2 bases at V and 10 bases at J, with 14 bases in the middle. CDR3 length equals 13 residues. Germline loops: CDR1 SGHTA, CDR2 FQGNSA. The DNA for the CDR3 is TGTGCCAGCAGCTTAACCCTCCCCGAGACAGCTTTCTTT. The encoded protein is CASSLTLPETAFF.

This chain connects TRBV12-3 or TRBV12-4 to TRBJ1-2; a possible D gene is TRBD1 (6 bases). The CDR3 runs to 13 residues. Trimming pared 1 base from V and 7 bases from J, leaving 10 bases between. CDR3 region: CASSLDPGAGYTF. In DNA, the CDR3 is TGTGCCAGCAGTTTAGACCCAGGGGCTGGCTACACCTTC.

This clonotype was observed many times. CDR3 sequence: CASSPQGTSGTFF. The CDR3 DNA sequence: TGTGCCAGCAGCCCTCAAGGTACAAGCGGGACTTTCTTT. The rearrangement links TRBV3-1 to TRBJ1-1; unclear D gene. This CDR3 is built from 13 residues. V lost 4 bases, J lost 12 bases, and 18 bases lay in between. Germline V gene lookup returns CDR1 LGHDT and CDR2 YNNKEL (reference sequence). Full variable domain (missing parts from reference TRBV3-1 and TRBJ1-1): DTAVSQTPKYLVTQMGNDKSIKCEQNLGHDTMYWYKQDSKKFLKIMFSYNNKELIINETVPNRFSPKSPDKAHLNLHINSLELGDSAVYFCASSPQGTSGTFFGQGTRLTVV.